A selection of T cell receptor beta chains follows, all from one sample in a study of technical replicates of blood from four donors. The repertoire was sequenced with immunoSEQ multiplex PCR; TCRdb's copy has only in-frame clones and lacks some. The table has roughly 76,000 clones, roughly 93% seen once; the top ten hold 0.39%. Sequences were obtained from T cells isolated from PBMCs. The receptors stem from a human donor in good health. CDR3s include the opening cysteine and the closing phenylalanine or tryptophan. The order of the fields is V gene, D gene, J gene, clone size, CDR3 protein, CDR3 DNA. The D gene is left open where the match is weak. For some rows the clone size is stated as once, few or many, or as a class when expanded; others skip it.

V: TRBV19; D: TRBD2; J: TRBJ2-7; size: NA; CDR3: CASSISSGYEQYF; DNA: TGTGCCAGTAGTATATCTAGCGGCTACGAGCAGTACTTC
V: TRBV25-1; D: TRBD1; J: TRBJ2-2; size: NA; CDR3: CASSDPRSGTGLVGELFF; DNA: TGTGCCAGCAGTGATCCCAGATCCGGGACAGGGTTAGTCGGGGAGCTGTTTTTT
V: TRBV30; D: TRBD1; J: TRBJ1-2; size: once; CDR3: CALATSRQGISGYTF; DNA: TGTGCCCTAGCCACCAGTCGACAGGGAATCAGTGGCTACACCTTC
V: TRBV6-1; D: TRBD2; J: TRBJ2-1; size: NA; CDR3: CASSEHLAGVNEQFF; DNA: TGTGCCAGCAGTGAGCATCTAGCGGGAGTTAATGAGCAGTTCTTC
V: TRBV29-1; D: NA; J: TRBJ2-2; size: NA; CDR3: CSVVTRDSLNTGELFF; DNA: TGCAGCGTTGTTACCCGGGACTCTTTGAACACCGGGGAGCTGTTTTTT
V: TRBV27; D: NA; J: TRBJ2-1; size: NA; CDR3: CASSFAGFSYNEQFF; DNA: TGTGCCAGCAGTTTCGCAGGCTTCTCCTACAATGAGCAGTTCTTC
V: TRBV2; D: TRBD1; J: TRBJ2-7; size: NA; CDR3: CASSEGSQGHEQYF; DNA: TGTGCCAGCAGTGAAGGGTCACAGGGGCACGAGCAGTACTTC
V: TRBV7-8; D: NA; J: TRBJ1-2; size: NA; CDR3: CASSSHQGLDSYGYTF; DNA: TGTGCCAGCAGCTCTCATCAGGGGTTAGATAGTTATGGCTACACCTTC
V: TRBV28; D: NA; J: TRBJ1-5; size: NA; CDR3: CASSFLPLRQPQHF; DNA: TGTGCCAGCAGTTTTCTCCCCCTTAGACAGCCCCAGCATTTT
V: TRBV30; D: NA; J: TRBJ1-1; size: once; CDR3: CAWSRGTEAFF; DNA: TGTGCCTGGAGTCGGGGCACTGAAGCTTTCTTT
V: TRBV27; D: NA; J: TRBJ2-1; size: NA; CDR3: CASRRGSPLEQFF; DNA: TGTGCCAGCAGGAGGGGGTCCCCTCTTGAGCAGTTCTTC
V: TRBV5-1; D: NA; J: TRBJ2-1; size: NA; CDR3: CASSRTATSYNEQFF; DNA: TGCGCCAGCAGCAGGACAGCTACCTCCTACAATGAGCAGTTCTTC
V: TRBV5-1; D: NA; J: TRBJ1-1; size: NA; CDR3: CASSPSPTGGGTEAFF; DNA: TGCGCCAGCAGCCCCTCCCCTACGGGCGGGGGCACTGAAGCTTTCTTT
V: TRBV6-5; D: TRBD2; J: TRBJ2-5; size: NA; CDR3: CASGRGGETQYF; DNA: TGTGCCAGCGGGCGGGGAGGGGAGACCCAGTACTTC
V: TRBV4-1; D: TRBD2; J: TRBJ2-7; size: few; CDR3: CASGGTSGRASGNEQYF; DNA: TGCGCCAGCGGCGGGACTAGCGGGAGGGCCTCGGGTAACGAGCAGTACTTC
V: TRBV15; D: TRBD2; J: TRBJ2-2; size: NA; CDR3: CATSKTSGLTGELFF; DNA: TGTGCCACCAGCAAGACTAGCGGGCTTACCGGGGAGCTGTTTTTT
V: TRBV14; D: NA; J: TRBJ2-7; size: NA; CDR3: CASSHSRGGNEQYF; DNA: TGTGCCAGCAGCCATTCCCGGGGAGGTAACGAGCAGTACTTC
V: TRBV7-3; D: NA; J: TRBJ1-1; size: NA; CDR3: CASSLTIPVEDDTEAFF; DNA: TGTGCCAGCAGCTTAACTATCCCAGTTGAGGATGACACTGAAGCTTTCTTT
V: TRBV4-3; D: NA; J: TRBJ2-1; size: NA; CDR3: CASSQDEAFPNEQFF; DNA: TGCGCCAGCAGCCAAGATGAAGCTTTCCCCAATGAGCAGTTCTTC
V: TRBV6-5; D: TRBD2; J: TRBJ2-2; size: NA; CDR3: CATGGTSGRIRELFF; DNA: TGTGCCACCGGAGGGACTAGCGGGAGGATTAGGGAGCTGTTTTTT
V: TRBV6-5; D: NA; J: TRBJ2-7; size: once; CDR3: CASSYSIGGEMDEQYF; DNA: TGTGCCAGCAGTTACTCGATAGGGGGAGAAATGGACGAGCAGTACTTC
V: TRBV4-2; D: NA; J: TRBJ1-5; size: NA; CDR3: CASSQEAGENTQPQHF; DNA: TGTGCCAGCAGCCAAGAAGCAGGGGAGAACACTCAGCCCCAGCATTTT
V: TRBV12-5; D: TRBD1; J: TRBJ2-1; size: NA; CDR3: CASGDDRDNEQFF; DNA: TGTGCTAGTGGTGACGACAGGGACAATGAGCAGTTCTTC
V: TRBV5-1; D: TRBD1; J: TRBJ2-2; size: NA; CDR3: CASSLSGTANTGELFF; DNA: TGCGCCAGCAGCCTTTCCGGGACAGCGAACACCGGGGAGCTGTTTTTT
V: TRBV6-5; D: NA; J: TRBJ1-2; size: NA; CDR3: CASKMGAGGYTF; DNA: TGTGCCAGCAAAATGGGGGCGGGTGGCTACACCTTC
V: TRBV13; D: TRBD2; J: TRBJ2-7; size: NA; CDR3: CASSSSQRETYEQYF; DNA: TGTGCCAGCAGCTCCTCCCAGCGGGAGACCTACGAGCAGTACTTC
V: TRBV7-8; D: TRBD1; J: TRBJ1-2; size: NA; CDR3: CASSDRGHSYGYTF; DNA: TGTGCCAGCAGCGACAGGGGGCACTCCTATGGCTACACCTTC
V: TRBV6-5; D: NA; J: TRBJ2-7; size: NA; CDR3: CASSVLRGYEQYF; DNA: TGTGCCAGCAGTGTACTTCGCGGATACGAGCAGTACTTC
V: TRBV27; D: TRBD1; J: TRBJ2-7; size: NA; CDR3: CASSLWTGIEQYF; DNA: TGTGCCAGCAGTTTATGGACAGGGATCGAGCAGTACTTC
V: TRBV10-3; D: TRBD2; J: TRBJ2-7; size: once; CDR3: CAILGTSVGSPYEQYF; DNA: TGTGCCATCCTTGGGACTAGCGTCGGAAGTCCCTACGAGCAGTACTTC
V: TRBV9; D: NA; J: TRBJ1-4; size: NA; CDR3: CASSVHPATNEKLFF; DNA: TGTGCCAGCAGCGTACATCCGGCAACTAATGAAAAACTGTTTTTT
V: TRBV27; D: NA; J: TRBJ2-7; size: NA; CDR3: CASSLNLQGEQYF; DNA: TGTGCCAGCAGTTTAAACCTACAGGGAGAGCAGTACTTC
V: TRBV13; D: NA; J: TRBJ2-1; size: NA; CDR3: CASSARTRLSYNEQFF; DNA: TGTGCCAGCAGCGCCCGCACCAGACTCTCCTACAATGAGCAGTTCTTC
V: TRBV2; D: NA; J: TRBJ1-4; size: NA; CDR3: CASGEQGISEKLFF; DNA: TGTGCCAGCGGGGAACAGGGAATTAGTGAAAAACTGTTTTTT
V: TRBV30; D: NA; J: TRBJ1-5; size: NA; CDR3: CAWSVQGNQPQHF; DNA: TGTGCCTGGAGTGTACAGGGCAATCAGCCCCAGCATTTT
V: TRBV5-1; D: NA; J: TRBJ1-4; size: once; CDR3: CASSSTYRQANEKLFF; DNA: TGCGCCAGCAGCTCTACTTACAGACAGGCTAATGAAAAACTGTTTTTT
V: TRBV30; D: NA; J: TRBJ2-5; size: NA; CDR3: CAWGFSAYQETQYF; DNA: TGTGCCTGGGGCTTCTCAGCGTATCAAGAGACCCAGTACTTC
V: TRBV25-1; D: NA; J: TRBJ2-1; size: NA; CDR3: CASSDVAASYNEQFF; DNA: TGTGCCAGCAGTGACGTAGCGGCCTCCTACAATGAGCAGTTCTTC
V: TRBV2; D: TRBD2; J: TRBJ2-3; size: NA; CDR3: CASSGSGRITDTQYF; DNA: TGTGCCAGCAGCGGTAGCGGGAGGATTACAGATACGCAGTATTTT
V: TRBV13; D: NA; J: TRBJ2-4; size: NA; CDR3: CASSLRAGRRGGAVIQYF; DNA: TGTGCCAGCAGCTTAAGAGCTGGTCGGAGAGGGGGAGCGGTCATTCAGTACTTC
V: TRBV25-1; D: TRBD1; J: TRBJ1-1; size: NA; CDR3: CATQGTGQGAVEAFF; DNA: TGTGCCACCCAGGGAACGGGACAGGGGGCGGTTGAAGCTTTCTTT
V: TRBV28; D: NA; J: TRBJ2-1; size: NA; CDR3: CASSWTIPNEQFF; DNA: TGTGCCAGCAGTTGGACAATCCCCAATGAGCAGTTCTTC
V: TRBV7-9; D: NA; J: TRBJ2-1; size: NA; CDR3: CASSGGFIAHEQFF; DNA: TGTGCCAGCAGCGGGGGGTTCATTGCCCATGAGCAGTTCTTC
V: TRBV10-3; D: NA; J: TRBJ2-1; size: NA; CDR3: CAISRRLFSGNEQFF; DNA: TGTGCCATCAGTCGACGACTATTCTCTGGCAATGAGCAGTTCTTC
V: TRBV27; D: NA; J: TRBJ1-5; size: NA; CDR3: CASIPAGSGNQPQHF; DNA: TGTGCCAGCATCCCGGCGGGCTCAGGCAATCAGCCCCAGCATTTT
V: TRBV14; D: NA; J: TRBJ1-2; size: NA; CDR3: CASSQLIANYGYTF; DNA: TGTGCCAGCAGCCAACTTATAGCTAACTATGGCTACACCTTC
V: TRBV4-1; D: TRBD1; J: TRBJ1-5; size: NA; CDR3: CASSWTGGTYYSNQPQHF; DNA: TGCGCCAGCAGCTGGACAGGGGGTACTTATTATAGCAATCAGCCCCAGCATTTT
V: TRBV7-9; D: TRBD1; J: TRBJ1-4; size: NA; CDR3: CASSSDRQGSEKLFF; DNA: TGTGCCAGCAGCTCCGACAGACAGGGTTCGGAAAAACTGTTTTTT
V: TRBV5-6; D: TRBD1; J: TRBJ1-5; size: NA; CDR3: CASSYWTGGDQPQHF; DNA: TGTGCCAGCAGCTATTGGACAGGGGGAGATCAGCCCCAGCATTTT
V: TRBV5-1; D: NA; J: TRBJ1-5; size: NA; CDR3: CASSLEGEPQHF; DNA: TGCGCCAGCAGCTTGGAGGGAGAGCCCCAGCATTTT
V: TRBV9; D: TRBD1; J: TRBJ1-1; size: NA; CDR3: CASSVGDSGGYTEAFF; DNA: TGTGCCAGCAGCGTAGGCGATTCAGGGGGCTACACTGAAGCTTTCTTT
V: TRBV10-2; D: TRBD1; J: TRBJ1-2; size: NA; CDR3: CASGYGTGVDYGYTF; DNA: TGCGCCAGCGGCTACGGGACAGGGGTAGACTATGGCTACACCTTC
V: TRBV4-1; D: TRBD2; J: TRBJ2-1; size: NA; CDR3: CASSLPEREILNEQFF; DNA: TGCGCCAGCAGCCTACCCGAGCGGGAGATTCTCAATGAGCAGTTCTTC
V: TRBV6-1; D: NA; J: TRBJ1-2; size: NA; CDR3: CASSGGSPRGYTF; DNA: TGTGCCAGCAGTGGGGGCTCCCCCCGAGGCTACACCTTC
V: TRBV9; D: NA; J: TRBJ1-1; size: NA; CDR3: CASSFGGDTEAFF; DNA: TGTGCCAGCAGCTTCGGAGGCGACACTGAAGCTTTCTTT
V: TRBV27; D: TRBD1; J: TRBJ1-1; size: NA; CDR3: CASSLGTGRSPRIAFF; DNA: TGTGCCAGCAGTTTAGGGACAGGCAGGTCCCCTAGGATAGCTTTCTTT
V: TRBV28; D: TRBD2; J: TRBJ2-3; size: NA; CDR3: CASSQATSGRGDTQYF; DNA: TGTGCCAGCAGTCAGGCCACTAGCGGGAGAGGAGATACGCAGTATTTT